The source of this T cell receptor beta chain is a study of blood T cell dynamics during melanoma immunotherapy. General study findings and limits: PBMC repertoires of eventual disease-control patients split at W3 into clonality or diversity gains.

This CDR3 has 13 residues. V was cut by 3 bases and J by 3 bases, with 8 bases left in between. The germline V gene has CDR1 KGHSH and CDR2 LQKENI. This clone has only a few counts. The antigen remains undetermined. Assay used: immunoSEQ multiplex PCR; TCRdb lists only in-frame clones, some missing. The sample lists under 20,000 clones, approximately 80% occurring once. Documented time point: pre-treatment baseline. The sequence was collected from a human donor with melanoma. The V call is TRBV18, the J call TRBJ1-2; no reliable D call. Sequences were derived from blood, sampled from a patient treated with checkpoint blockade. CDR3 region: CASSPAKDYGYTF. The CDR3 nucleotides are TGTGCCAGCTCACCGGCAAAGGACTATGGCTACACCTTC.